Detailed here is one T cell receptor (beta chain). Antigen specificity is unknown. Libraries of TCR beta came from quantitative 5'-RACE with molecular barcodes. MiXCR, run by TCRdb on the 5' RACE reads, gives a single entry per CDR3 protein. The sample lists just over 300,000 distinct CDR3 sequences, about 20% occurring once. The source of the sample is a study of CD8 T cells in ankylosing spondylitis. Study-wide results and limits: Matched ankylosing spondylitis synovial fluid reportedly showed significant enrichment of disease-linked clones. Ankylosing spondylitis blood appeared to be characterized by a TCR beta motif of 7 to 9 highly homologous variants. Clones linked with disease were CD8+ and fairly uncommon in the peripheral blood.

Unmatched junction bases numbered 6, after V lost 5 bases and J lost 10 bases. The germline gives CDR1 DFQATT, CDR2 SNEGSKA (reference sequence). CDR3 size: 12 residues. V is TRBV20-1 and J is TRBJ1-1, with 11 bases fitting TRBD1. This sequence was found in a female donor with ankylosing spondylitis or in good health (not recorded which). The sequenced sample was blood, either unsorted or a sorted T cell fraction (not recorded which). The CDR3 spells CSARTGGKGAFF. Here the CDR3 DNA reads TGCAGTGCTCGGACAGGGGGCAAGGGAGCTTTCTTT.